This T cell receptor (beta chain) was captured by sequencing in a study of T cell responses to AZD1222 COVID-19 vaccine. Overall study findings and caveats: Possibly, clonal diversity was underestimated; donors were largely white British and included more females. Within unmutated variant regions lay the reported targets of nearly half of spike-specific TCRs. Increases in Spike-specific TCR breadth and depth were seen after two AZD1222 doses.

CDR1 and CDR2 from the germline V gene are MNHEY and SVGAGI. Between the trimmed V and J ends, which lost 7 bases and 5 bases, there was a span of 18 bases. This CDR3 is built from 15 residues. As to this clone: The antigen remains undetermined.

Repertoires were generated with immunoSEQ multiplex PCR, while TCRdb's copy carries only in-frame clones and drops some. The sample shows about 270,000 clones, about 94% of them seen only once. The J gene is TRBJ2-1, the V gene TRBV6-5; a possible D gene is TRBD1 (6 bases). Here the sequenced sample was peripheral blood, taken 28 days after the second AZD1222 dose. This receptor was obtained from an adult who received the AZD1222 COVID-19 vaccine. CDR3 DNA: TGTGCCAGCATTAAAATACCGGGACAAGACAATGAGCAGTTCTTC. Translated, it gives CASIKIPGQDNEQFF.